One T cell receptor beta chain is described in this entry. This sample stems from a study of Graves' ophthalmopathy and Graves' hyperthyroidism. Scientists amplified the TCR beta CDR3 regions from RNA transcripts. First-round RT-PCR employed HTBI primers, with a second-round multiplex PCR after it. TCRdb redid the calling of the multiplex PCR reads with MiXCR, one entry per CDR3 protein. The sample has roughly 1.1 million distinct CDR3 sequences, roughly 35% seen once. Germline values: CDR1 ENHRY, CDR2 SYGVKD. The CDR3 totals 13 residues. Trimming cost V 10 bases and J 6 bases, with 15 bases left between them.

The V call is TRBV10-3, the J call TRBJ2-2; D might be TRBD1 or TRBD2, each matching 7 bases. Sequencing was carried out using peripheral blood or thyroid tissue (not recorded which). This clonotype was obtained from an adult man with Graves' hyperthyroidism. CDR3 protein: CASRGGSPGELFF. The CDR3 DNA follows: TGTGCCAGCAGGGGGGGTAGTCCCGGGGAGCTGTTTTTT.